Below, one T cell receptor (beta chain) is given with its context. Its antigen is undetermined. This entry belongs to a study of tumor and adjacent non-tumor tissue in lung cancer. Study results and limitations: Patients with more diverse tumor TCRs had worse survival. Tumor repertoires had a smaller top 100 clone share than normal lung. Tumor tissue had significantly higher TCR diversity than normal lung.

A modified ARM-PCR protocol with three rounds of nested PCR amplified TCRbeta. Each CDR3 protein is one row after TCRdb ran MiXCR on the multiplex PCR reads. The profile shows approximately 75,000 distinct CDR3 sequences, around four fifths of them singletons. This CDR3 is built from 14 residues. From germline, CDR1 is SQVTM and CDR2 ANQGSEA. Trimming removed 6 bases from V and 9 bases from J; junction bases left unmatched: 14. The template was RNA from unsorted bulk tissue. Donors were chemotherapy-naive, newly diagnosed lung cancer surgical patients in China, August–late 2014. Sequencing was carried out using lung tumor tissue. The clonotype was recovered from a woman aged 50 to 60 with non-small cell lung cancer. The V gene is TRBV29-1, the J gene TRBJ2-5, with 9 bases fitting TRBD1. Written as DNA, the CDR3 is TGCAGCGTCTGGTCCACAGGGGGCTTTGAGTCCCAGTACTTC. It translates to CSVWSTGGFESQYF.